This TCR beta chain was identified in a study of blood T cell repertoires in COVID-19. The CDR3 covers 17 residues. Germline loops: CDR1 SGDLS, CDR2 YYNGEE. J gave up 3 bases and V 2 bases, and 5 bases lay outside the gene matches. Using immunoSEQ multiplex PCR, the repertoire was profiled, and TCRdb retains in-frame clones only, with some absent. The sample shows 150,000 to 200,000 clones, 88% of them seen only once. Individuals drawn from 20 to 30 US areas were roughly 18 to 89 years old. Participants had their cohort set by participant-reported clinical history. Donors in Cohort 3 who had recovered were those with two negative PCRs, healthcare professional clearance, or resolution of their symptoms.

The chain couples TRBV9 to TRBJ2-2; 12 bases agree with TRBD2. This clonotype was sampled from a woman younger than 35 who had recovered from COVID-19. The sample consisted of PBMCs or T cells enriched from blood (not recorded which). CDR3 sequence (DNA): TGTGCCAGCAGCGTGACTAGCGGGAGAGGTTACACCGGGGAGCTGTTTTTT. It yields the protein CASSVTSGRGYTGELFF.